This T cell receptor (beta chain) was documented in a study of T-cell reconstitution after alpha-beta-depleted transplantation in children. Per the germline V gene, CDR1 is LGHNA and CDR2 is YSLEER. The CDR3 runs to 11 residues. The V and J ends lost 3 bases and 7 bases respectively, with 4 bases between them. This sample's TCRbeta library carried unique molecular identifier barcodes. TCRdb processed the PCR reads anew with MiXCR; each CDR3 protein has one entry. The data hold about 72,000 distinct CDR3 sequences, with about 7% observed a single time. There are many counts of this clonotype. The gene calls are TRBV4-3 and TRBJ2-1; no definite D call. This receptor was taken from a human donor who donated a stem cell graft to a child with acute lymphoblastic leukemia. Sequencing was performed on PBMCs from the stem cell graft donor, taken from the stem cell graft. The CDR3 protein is CASSHDNEQFF. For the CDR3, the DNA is TGCGCCAGCAGCCACGATAATGAGCAGTTCTTC.